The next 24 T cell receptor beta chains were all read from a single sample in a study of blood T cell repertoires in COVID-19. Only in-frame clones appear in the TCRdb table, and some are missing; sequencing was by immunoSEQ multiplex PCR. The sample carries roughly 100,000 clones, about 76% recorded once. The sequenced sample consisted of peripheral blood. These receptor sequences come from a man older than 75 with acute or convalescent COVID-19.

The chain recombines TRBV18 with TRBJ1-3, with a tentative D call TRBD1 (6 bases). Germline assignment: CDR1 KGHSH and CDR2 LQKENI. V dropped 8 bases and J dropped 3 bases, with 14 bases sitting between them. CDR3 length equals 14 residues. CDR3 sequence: CASTDRYLGNTIYF. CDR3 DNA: TGTGCCAGCACCGACAGGTACCTTGGAAACACCATATATTTT.

Here the CDR3 reads CASSFYLPGQGINGELFF. CDR3 nucleotides: TGCGCCAGCAGCTTTTATCTCCCGGGACAGGGGATCAACGGGGAGCTGTTTTTT. The rearrangement uses TRBV5-1 and TRBJ2-2; TRBD1 matches 10 bases. With 2 bases clipped from V and 7 bases from J, the junction kept 14 bases outside the gene matches. The CDR3 is made up of 18 amino acids. CDR1 and CDR2 (germline): SGHRS, YFSETQ.

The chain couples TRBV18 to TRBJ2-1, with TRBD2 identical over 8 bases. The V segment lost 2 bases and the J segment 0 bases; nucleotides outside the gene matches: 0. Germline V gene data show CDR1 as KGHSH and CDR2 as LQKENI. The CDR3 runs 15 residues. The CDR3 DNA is TGTGCCAGCTCACCAGGACTAGCCTCCTACAATGAGCAGTTCTTC. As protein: CASSPGLASYNEQFF.

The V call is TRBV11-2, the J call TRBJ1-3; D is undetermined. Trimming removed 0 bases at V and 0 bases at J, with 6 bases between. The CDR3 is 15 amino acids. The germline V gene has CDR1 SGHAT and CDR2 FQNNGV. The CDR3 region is CASSLDPSSGNTIYF. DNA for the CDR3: TGTGCCAGCAGCTTAGACCCGAGCTCTGGAAACACCATATATTTT.

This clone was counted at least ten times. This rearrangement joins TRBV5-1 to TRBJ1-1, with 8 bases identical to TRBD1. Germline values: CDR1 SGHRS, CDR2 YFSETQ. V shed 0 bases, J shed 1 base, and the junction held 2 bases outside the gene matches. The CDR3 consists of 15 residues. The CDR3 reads CASSLGTGRNTEAFF. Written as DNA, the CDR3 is TGCGCCAGCAGCTTGGGGACAGGGAGGAACACTGAAGCTTTCTTT.

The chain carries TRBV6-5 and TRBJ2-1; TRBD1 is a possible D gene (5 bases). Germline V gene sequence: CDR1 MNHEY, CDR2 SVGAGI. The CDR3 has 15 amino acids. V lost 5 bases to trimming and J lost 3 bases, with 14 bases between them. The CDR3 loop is CASSRTQGYYNEQFF. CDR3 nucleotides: TGTGCCAGCAGTAGAACTCAGGGTTACTACAATGAGCAGTTCTTC.

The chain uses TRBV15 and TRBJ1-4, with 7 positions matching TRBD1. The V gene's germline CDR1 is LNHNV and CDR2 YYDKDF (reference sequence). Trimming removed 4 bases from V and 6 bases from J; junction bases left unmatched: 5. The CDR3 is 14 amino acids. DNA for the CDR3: TGTGCCACCAGCATCAGACAGGGAGATGAAAAACTGTTTTTT. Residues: CATSIRQGDEKLFF.

The CDR3 DNA reads as TGTGCCAGCAGTGCCTCCGGGACAGACTATGGCTACACCTTC. Translating gives CASSASGTDYGYTF. The chain combines TRBV6-6 with TRBJ1-2; 7 positions agree with TRBD1. The CDR3 is 14 amino acids. V trimming: 5 bases; J trimming: 3 bases; junction bases outside the gene matches: 6. Germline lookup yields CDR1 MNHNY and CDR2 SVGAGI (reference sequence).

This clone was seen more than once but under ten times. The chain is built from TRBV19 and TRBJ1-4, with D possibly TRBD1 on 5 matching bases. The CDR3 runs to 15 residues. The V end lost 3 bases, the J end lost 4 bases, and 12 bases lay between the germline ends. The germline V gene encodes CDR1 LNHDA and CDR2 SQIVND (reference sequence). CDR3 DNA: TGTGCCAGTAGTATCGGGGGATCGCTTAATGAAAAACTGTTTTTT. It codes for CASSIGGSLNEKLFF.

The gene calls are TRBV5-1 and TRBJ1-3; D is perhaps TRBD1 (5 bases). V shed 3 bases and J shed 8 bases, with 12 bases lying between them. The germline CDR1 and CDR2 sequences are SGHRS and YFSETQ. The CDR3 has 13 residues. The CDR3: CASSSDNWDTIYF. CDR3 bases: TGCGCCAGCAGCTCGGACAATTGGGACACCATATATTTT.

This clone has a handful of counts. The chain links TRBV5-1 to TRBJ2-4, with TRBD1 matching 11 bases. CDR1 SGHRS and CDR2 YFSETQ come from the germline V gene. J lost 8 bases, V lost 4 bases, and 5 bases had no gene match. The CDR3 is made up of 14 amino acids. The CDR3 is CASSPGQGGYIQYF. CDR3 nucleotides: TGCGCCAGCAGCCCGGGACAGGGGGGATACATTCAGTACTTC.

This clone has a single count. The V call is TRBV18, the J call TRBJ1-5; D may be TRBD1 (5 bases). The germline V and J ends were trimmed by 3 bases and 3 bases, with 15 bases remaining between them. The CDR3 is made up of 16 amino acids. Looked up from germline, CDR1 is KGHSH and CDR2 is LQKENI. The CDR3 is CASSPRGGTNNQPQHF. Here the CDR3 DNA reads TGTGCCAGCTCACCGCGGGGGGGGACCAACAATCAGCCCCAGCATTTT. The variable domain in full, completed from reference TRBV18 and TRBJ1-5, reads NAGVMQNPRHLVRRRGQEARLRCSPMKGHSHVYWYRQLPEEGLKFMVYLQKENIIDESGMPKERFSAEFPKEGPSILRIQQVVRGDSAAYFCASSPRGGTNNQPQHFGDGTRLSIL.

CDR3 amino acids: CASSFPQATEAFF. The CDR3 DNA reads as TGTGCCAGCAGCTTCCCCCAGGCGACTGAAGCTTTCTTT. This rearrangement joins TRBV7-9 to TRBJ1-1, with D uncertain. The CDR3 runs to 13 residues. The V end lost 3 bases, the J end lost 5 bases, and 10 bases lay between the germline ends. Germline lookup yields CDR1 SEHNR and CDR2 FQNEAQ (reference sequence).

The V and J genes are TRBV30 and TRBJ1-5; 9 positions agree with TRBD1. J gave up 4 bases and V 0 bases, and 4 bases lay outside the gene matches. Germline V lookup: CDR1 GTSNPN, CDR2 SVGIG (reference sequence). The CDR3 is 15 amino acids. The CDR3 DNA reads TGTGCCTGGAGTGTCTCGGACAGGGGAAATCAGCCCCAGCATTTT. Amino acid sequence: CAWSVSDRGNQPQHF. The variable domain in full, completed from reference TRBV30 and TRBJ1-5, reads SQTIHQWPATLVQPVGSPLSLECTVEGTSNPNLYWYRQAAGRGLQLLFYSVGIGQISSEVPQNLSASRPQDRQFILSSKKLLLSDSGFYLCAWSVSDRGNQPQHFGDGTRLSIL.

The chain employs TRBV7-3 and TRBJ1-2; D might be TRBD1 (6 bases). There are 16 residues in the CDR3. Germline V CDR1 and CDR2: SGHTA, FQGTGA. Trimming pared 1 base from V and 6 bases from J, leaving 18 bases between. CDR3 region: CASSLNGGLPYNGYTF. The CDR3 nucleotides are TGTGCCAGCAGCTTAAATGGGGGCTTACCCTACAATGGCTACACCTTC.

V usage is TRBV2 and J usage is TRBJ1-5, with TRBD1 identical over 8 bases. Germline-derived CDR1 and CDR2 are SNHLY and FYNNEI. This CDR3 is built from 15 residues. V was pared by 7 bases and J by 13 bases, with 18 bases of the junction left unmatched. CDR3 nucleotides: TGTGCCAGCACCAGGACAGGGAGACAGGGATCCAGACAGCATTTT. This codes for CASTRTGRQGSRQHF. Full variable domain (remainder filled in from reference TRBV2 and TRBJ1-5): EPEVTQTPSHQVTQMGQEVILRCVPISNHLYFYWYRQILGQKVEFLVSFYNNEISEKSEIFDDQFSVERPDGSNFTLKIRSTKLEDSAMYFCASTRTGRQGSRQHFGDGTRLSIL.

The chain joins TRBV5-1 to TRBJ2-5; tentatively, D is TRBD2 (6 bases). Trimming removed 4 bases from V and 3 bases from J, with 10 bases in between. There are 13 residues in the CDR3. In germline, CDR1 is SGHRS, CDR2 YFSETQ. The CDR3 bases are TGCGCCAGCAGCCCGGGGGTCGAAGAGACCCAGTACTTC. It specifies CASSPGVEETQYF.

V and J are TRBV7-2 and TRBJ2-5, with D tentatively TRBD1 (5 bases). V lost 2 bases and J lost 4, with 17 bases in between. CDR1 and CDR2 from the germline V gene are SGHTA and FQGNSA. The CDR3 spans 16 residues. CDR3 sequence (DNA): TGTGCCAGCAGCTTACGTGGGGCCCCGACCCGAGAGACCCAGTACTTC. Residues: CASSLRGAPTRETQYF.

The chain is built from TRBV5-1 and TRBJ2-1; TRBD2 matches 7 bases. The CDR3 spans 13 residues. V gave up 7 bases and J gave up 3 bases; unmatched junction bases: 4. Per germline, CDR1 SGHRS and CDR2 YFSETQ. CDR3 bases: TGCGCCAGCGGGGAGGGTGGCTACAATGAGCAGTTCTTC. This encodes CASGEGGYNEQFF. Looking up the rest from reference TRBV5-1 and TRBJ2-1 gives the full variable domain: KAGVTQTPRYLIKTRGQQVTLSCSPISGHRSVSWYQQTPGQGLQFLFEYFSETQRNKGNFPGRFSGRQFSNSRSEMNVSTLELGDSALYLCASGEGGYNEQFFGPGTRLTVL.

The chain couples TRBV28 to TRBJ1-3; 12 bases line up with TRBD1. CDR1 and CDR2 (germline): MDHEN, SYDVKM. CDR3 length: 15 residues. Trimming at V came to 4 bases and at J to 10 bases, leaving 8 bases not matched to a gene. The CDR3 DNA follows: TGTGCCAGCAGTTCCCCGGGACAGGGGGCCCATACCATATATTTT. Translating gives CASSSPGQGAHTIYF.

In DNA form, the CDR3 reads TGCGCCAGCAGCTTAGGGACTAGCGGCGAAGAGACCCAGTACTTC. Protein: CASSLGTSGEETQYF. This rearrangement joins TRBV5-1 to TRBJ2-5, with 11 bases matching TRBD2. V shed 2 bases and J 3 bases; nucleotides not matched to a gene: 3. CDR1 SGHRS and CDR2 YFSETQ come from the germline V gene. The CDR3 is made up of 15 amino acids.

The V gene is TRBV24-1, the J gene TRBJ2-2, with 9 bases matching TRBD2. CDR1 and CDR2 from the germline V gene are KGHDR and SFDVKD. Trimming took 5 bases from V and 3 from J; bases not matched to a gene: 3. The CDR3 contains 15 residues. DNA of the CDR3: TGTGCCACCAGTGCTGCGGGAGGGGACACCGGGGAGCTGTTTTTT. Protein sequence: CATSAAGGDTGELFF.

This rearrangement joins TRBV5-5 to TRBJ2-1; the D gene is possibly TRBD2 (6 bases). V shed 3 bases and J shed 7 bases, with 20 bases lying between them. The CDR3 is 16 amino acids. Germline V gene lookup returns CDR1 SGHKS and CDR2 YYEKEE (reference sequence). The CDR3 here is CASSSVGGTVGNEQFF. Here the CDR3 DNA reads TGTGCCAGCAGCTCGGTCGGGGGTACTGTAGGGAATGAGCAGTTCTTC.

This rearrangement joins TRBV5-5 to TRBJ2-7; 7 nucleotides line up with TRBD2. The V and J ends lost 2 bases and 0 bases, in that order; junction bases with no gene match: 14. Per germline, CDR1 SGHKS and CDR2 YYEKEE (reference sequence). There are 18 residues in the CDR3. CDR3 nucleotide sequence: TGTGCCAGCAGCTTAATGGGACTCGGGGGAGGGCCCTCCTACGAGCAGTACTTC. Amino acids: CASSLMGLGGGPSYEQYF.